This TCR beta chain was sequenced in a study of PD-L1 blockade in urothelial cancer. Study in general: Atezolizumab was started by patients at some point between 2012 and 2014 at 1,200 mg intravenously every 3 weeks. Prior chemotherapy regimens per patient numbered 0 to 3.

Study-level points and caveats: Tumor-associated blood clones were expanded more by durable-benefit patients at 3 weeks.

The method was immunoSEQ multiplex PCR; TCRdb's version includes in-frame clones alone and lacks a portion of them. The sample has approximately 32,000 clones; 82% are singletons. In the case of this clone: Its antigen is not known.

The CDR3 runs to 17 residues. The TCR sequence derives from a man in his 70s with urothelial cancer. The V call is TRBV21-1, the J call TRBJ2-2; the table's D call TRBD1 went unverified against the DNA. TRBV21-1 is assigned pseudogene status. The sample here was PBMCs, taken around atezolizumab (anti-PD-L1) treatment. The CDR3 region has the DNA TGTGCCAGCAGAGTTCGGGCTAGACAGGAGGACACCGGGGAGCTGTTTTTT. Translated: CASRVRARQEDTGELFF.